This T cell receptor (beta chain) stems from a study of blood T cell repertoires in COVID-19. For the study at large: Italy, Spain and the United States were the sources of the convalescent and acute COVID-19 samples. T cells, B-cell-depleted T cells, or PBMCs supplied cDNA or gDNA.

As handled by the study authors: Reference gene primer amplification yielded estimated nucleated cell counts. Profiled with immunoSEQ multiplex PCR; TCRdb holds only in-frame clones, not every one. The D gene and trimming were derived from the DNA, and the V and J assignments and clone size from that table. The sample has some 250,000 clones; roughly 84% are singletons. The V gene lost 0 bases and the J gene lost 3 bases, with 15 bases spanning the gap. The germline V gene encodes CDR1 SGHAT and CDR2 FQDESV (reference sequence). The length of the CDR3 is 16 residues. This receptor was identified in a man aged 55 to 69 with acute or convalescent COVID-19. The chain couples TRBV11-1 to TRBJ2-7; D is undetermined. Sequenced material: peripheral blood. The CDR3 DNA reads TGTGCCAGCAGCTTAGCGAGCCTACCGAGAAGCTACGAGCAGTACTTC. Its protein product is CASSLASLPRSYEQYF.